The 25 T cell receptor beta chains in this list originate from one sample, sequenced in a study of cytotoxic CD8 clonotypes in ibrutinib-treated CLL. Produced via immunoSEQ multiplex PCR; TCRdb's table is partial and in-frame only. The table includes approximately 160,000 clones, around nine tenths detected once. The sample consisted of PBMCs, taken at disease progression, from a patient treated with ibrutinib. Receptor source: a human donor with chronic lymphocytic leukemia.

CDR3 protein: CASSYSDRGPYNEQFF. Written as DNA, the CDR3 is TGTGCCAGCAGTTACTCAGACAGGGGGCCCTACAATGAGCAGTTCTTC. The V gene is TRBV6-5, the J gene TRBJ2-1, with 10 bases lining up with TRBD1. Trimming at V came to 0 bases and at J to 2 bases, leaving 1 base not matched to a gene. CDR1 and CDR2 from the germline V gene are MNHEY and SVGAGI. This CDR3 contains 16 residues.

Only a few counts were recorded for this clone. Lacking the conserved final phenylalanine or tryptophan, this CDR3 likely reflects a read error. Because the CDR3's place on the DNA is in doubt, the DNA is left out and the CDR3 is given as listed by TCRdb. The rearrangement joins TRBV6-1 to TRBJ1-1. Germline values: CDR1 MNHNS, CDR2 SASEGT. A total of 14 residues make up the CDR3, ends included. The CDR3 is CASSGDYGVPTFTY.

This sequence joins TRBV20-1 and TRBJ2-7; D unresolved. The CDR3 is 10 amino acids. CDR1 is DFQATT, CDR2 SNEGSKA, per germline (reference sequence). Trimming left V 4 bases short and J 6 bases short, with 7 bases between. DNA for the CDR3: TGCAGTGCTACCCCATTCGAGCAGTACTTC. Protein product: CSATPFEQYF.

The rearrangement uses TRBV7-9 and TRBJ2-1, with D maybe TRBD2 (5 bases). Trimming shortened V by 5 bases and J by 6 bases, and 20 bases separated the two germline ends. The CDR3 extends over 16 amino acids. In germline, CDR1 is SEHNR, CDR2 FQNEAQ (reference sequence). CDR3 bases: TGTGCCAGCAGCCTATATTTCGTGTTAGCGCCCAATGAGCAGTTCTTC. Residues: CASSLYFVLAPNEQFF.

The CDR3 protein is CAWSQGGLNEKLFF. As DNA, the CDR3 is TGTGCCTGGAGCCAGGGAGGACTTAATGAAAAACTGTTTTTT. This chain links TRBV30 with TRBJ1-4; D is possibly TRBD1 (5 bases). Germline CDR1 and CDR2: GTSNPN and SVGIG (reference sequence). The CDR3 sequence is 14 residues long. Trimming pared 3 bases from V and 4 bases from J, leaving 12 bases between.

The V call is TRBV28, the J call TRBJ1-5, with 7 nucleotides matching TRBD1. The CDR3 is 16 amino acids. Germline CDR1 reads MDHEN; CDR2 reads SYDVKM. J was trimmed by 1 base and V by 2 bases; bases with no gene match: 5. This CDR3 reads CASSLDGTASNQPQHF. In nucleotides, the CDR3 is TGTGCCAGCAGTTTAGACGGGACAGCCAGCAATCAGCCCCAGCATTTT.

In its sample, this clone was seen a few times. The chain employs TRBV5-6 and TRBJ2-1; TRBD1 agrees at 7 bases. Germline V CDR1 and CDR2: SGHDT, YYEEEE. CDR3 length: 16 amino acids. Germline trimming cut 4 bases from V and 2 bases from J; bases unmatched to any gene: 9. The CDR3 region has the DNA TGTGCCAGCAGCGCGCTCGGGCAGGGGGCCTACAATGAGCAGTTCTTC. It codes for CASSALGQGAYNEQFF.

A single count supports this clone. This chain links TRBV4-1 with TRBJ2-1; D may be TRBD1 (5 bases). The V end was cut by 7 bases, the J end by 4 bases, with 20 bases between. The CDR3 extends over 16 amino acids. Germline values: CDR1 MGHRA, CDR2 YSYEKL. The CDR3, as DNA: TGCGCCAGCACTCTGATGGCAGGGAACCTTTACAATGAGCAGTTCTTC. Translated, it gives CASTLMAGNLYNEQFF.

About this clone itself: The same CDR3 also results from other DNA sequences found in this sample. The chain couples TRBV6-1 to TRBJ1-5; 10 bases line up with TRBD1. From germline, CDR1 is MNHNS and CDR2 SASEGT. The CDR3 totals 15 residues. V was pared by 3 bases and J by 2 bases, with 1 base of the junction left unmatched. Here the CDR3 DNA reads TGTGCCAGCAGTGACGGACAGGGGGGCAATCAGCCCCAGCATTTT. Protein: CASSDGQGGNQPQHF.

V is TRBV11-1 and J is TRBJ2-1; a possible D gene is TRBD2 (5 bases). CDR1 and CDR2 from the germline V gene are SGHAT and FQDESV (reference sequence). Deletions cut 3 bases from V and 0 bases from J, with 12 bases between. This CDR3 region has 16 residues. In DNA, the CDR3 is TGTGCCAGCAGCTTCATGAGTGGGAGCTCCTACAATGAGCAGTTCTTC. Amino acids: CASSFMSGSSYNEQFF.

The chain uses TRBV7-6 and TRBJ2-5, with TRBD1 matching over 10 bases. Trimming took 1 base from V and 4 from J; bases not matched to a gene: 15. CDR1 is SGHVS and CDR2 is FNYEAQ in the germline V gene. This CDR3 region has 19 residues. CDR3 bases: TGTGCCAGCAGCTTAGGAGTTTGGCCGGGACAGGGGAGCGGAGAGACCCAGTACTTC. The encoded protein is CASSLGVWPGQGSGETQYF.

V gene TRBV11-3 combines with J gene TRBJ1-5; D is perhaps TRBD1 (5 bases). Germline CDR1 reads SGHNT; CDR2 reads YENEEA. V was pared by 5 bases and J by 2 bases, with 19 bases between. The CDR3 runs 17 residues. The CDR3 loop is CASSPKRVGGCNQPQHF. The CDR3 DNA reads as TGTGCCAGCAGCCCGAAGAGGGTGGGGGGTTGCAATCAGCCCCAGCATTTT.

The chain's CDR3 is CASSPSLAGRGYTF. The CDR3 DNA is TGTGCCAGCAGCCCTTCATTGGCCGGGCGTGGCTACACCTTC. The gene calls are TRBV7-2 and TRBJ1-2; D gene unclear. Between the trimmed V and J ends, which lost 5 bases and 7 bases, there was a span of 17 bases. Germline-derived CDR1 and CDR2 are SGHTA and FQGNSA. This CDR3 is built from 14 residues.

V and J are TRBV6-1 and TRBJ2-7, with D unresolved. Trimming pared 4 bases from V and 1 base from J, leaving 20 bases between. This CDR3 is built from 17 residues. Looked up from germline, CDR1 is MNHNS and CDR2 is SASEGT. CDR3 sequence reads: CASSATTGSRVSYEQYF. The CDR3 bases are TGTGCCAGCAGTGCAACAACCGGGTCGAGAGTTTCCTACGAGCAGTACTTC.

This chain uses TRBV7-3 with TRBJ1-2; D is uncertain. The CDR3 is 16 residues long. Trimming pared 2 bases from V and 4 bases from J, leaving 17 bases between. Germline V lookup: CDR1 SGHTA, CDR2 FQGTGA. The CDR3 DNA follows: TGTGCCAGCAGCTTAGATAGCAGACACCCATTCTATGGCTACACCTTC. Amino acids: CASSLDSRHPFYGYTF.

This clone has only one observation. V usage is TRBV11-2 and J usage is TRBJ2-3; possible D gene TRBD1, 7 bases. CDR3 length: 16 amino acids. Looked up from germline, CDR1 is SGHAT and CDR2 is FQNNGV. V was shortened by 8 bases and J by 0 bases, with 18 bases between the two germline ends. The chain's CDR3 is CASRAGQRVSTDTQYF. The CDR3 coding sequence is TGTGCCAGCCGCGCGGGACAGCGGGTGAGCACAGATACGCAGTATTTT.

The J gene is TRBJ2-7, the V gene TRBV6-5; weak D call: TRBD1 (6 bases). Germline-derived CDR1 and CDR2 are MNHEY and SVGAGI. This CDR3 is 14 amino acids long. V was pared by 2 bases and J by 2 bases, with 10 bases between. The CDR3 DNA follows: TGTGCCAGCAGTTACGGGCAGGGGCCCTACGAGCAGTACTTC. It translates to CASSYGQGPYEQYF.

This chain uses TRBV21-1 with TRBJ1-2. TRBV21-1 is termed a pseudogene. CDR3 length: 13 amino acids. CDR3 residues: CASRTGLLVGYTF. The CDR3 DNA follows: TGTGCCAGCAGAACGGGCCTGTTGGTTGGCTACACCTTC.

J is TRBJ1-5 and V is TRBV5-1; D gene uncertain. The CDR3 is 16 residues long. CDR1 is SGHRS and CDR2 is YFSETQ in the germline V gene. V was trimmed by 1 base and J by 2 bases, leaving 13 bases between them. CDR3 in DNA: TGCGCCAGCAGCTTGACTGCGGCCGTCGGCAATCAGCCCCAGCATTTT. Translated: CASSLTAAVGNQPQHF.

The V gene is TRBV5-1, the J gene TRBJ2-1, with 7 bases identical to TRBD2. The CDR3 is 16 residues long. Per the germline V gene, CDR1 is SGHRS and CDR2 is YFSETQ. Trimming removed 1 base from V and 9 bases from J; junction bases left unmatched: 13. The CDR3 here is CASSLYEGGRGSEQFF. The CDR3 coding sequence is TGCGCCAGCAGCTTGTATGAGGGCGGGAGAGGTTCTGAGCAGTTCTTC.

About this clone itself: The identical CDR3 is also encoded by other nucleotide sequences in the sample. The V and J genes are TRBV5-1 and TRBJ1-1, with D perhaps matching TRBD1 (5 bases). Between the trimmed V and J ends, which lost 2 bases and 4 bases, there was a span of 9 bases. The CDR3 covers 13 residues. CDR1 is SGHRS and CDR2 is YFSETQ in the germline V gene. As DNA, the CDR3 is TGCGCCAGCAGCTTAAGGGGTGGCACTGAAGCTTTCTTT. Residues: CASSLRGGTEAFF.

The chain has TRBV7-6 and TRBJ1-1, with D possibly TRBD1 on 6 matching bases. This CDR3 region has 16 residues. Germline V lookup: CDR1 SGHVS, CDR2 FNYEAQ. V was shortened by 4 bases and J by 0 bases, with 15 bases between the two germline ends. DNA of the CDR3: TGTGCCAGCAGCTCACGGCAGGGGAGTATGAACACTGAAGCTTTCTTT. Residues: CASSSRQGSMNTEAFF.

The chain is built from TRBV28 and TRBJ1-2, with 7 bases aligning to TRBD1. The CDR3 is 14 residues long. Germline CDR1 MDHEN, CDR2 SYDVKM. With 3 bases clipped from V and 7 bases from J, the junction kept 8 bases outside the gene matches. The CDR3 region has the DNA TGTGCCAGCAGTTTCAGGGGGATCGGAGTTGGCTACACCTTC. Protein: CASSFRGIGVGYTF.

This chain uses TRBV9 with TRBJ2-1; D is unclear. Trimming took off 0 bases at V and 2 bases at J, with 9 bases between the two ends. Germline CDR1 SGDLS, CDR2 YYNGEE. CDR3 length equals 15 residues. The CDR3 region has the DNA TGTGCCAGCAGCGTAGGCGGCAACCCCTACAATGAGCAGTTCTTC. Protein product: CASSVGGNPYNEQFF.

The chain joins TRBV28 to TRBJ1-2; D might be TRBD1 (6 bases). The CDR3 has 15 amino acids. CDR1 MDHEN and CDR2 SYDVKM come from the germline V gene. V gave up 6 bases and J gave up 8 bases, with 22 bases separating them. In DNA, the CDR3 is TGTGCCAGCAGACTGGACACAACAGGGAATGGAGGCTACACCTTC. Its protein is CASRLDTTGNGGYTF.